The present T cell receptor (beta chain) was sequenced within a study of shared clonotypes between healthy human individuals. Each subset's genomic DNA was shared equally among a number of immunoSEQ plates. Sequencing was performed with immunoSEQ multiplex PCR; in TCRdb, only in-frame clones are kept and a portion is missing. The sample lists a few million clones, 93% seen once, with about 0.37% in the top ten. Overall study findings and caveats: On the whole, naive subsets had larger estimated richness than memory subsets had. For sorted subsets, rarefaction showed incomplete sequencing despite large depth.

Points on this clone: Its specificity is not known.

CDR3 length: 15 amino acids. Germline loops: CDR1 MNHEY, CDR2 SVGAGI. This clonotype was obtained from a man younger than 35 in good health. Some clones in this sample may be carry-over from other donors' samples. Sequencing input: naive CD4+ T cells from PBMCs. Described subset: CD45RA+ positively selected. The V and J genes are TRBV6-5 and TRBJ1-1; 10 bases are shared with TRBD1. CDR3 bases: TGTGCGAATTCTTGGGACCGGGACAGGGGTTCCGAAGCTTTCTTT. Translation: CANSWDRDRGSEAFF.